This T cell receptor beta chain was sequenced in a study of regulatory T cells in long-lasting Graves disease. General study findings and limits: TRBV28, TRBJ1-2 and TRBJ2-5 were segments that persistent disease favored. Compared with new cases, persistent Graves' patients showed reduced TCR diversity.

Building the TCR beta libraries relied on iRepertoire HTBI primers, and CDR3 regions underwent Arm-PCR. TCRdb fed the multiplex PCR reads into MiXCR, producing one record per CDR3 protein. The sample consists of approximately 500,000 distinct CDR3 sequences, around a fifth of them appearing once. This clonotype occurred many times. Its cognate antigen is unknown. This sample's time point: persistent/refractory GD, antithyroid drugs over 5 years with positive TRAb. From RNA extracted from PBMCs, the TCR library was made. CDR3 size: 18 residues. Germline assignment: CDR1 MNHGY and CDR2 SVAAGI. V lost 3 bases to trimming and J lost 0 bases; unmatched junction nucleotides: 10.

This receptor was taken from a female donor with Graves disease. The sample here was peripheral blood mononuclear cells (PBMCs), taken when the disease was refractory, from a patient treated with antithyroid drugs. V is TRBV6-9 and J is TRBJ1-1; 10 nucleotides align to TRBD1. This CDR3 reads CASSYQPGTGAVNTEAFF. CDR3 coding DNA: TGTGCCAGCAGTTACCAACCCGGGACAGGGGCGGTGAACACTGAAGCTTTCTTT.